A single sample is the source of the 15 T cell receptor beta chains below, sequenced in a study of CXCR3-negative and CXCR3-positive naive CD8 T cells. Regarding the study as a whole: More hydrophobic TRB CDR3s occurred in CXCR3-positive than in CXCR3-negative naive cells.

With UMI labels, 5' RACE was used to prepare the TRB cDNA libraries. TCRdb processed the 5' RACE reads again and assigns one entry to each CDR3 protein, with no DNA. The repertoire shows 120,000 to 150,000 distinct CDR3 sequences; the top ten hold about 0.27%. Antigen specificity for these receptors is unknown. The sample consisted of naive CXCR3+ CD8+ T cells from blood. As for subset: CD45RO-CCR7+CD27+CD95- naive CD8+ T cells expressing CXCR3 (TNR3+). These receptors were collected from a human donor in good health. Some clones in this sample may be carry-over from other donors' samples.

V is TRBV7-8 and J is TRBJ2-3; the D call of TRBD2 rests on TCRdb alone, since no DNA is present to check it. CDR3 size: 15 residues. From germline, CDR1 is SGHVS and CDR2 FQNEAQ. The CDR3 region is CASSPRTSGTDTQYF.

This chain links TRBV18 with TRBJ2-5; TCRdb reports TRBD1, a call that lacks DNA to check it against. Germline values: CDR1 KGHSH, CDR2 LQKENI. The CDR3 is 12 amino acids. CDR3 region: CASSLPGMGAYF.

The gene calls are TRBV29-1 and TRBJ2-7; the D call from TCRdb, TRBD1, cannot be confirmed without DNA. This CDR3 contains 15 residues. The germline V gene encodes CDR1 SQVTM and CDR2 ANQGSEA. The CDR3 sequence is CSVAAGQFPHYEQYF.

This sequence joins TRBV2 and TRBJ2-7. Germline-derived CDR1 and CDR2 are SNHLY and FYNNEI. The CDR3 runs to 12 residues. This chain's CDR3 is CASTERTYEQYF.

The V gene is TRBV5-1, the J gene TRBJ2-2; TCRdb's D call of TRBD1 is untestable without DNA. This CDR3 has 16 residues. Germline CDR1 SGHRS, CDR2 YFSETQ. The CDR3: CASSPGHGILTGELFF.

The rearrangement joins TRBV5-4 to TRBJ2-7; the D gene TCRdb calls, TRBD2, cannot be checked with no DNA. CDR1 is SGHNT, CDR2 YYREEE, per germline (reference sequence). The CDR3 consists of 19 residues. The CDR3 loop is CASSRRGLAGGSSYNEQFF. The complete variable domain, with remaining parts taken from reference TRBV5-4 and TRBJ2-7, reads ETGVTQSPTHLIKTRGQQVTLRCSSQSGHNTVSWYQQALGQGPQFIFQYYREEENGRGNFPPRFSGLQFPNYSSELNVNALELDDSALYLCASSRRGLAGGSSYNEQFFGPGTRLTVT.

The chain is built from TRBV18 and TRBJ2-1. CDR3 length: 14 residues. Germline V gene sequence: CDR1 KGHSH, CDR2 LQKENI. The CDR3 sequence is CASSPNGMNNEQFF. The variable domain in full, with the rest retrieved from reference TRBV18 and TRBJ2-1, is NAGVMQNPRHLVRRRGQEARLRCSPMKGHSHVYWYRQLPEEGLKFMVYLQKENIIDESGMPKERFSAEFPKEGPSILRIQQVVRGDSAAYFCASSPNGMNNEQFFGPGTRLTVL.

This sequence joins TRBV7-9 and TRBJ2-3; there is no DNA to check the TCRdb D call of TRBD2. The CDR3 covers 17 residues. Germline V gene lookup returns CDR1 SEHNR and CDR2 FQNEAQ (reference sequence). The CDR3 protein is CASSRPGLAGVLDTQYF.

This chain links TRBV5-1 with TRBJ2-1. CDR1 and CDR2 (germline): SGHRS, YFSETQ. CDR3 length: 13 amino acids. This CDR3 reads CASSLAVGNEQFF.

The CDR3 loop is CSARDFGAYEQFF. The rearrangement joins TRBV20-1 to TRBJ2-1. There are 13 residues in the CDR3. Germline CDR1 is DFQATT and CDR2 is SNEGSKA (reference sequence).

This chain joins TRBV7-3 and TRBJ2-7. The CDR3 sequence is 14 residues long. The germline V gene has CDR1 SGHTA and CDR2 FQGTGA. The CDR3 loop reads CASSIGIGPYEQYF. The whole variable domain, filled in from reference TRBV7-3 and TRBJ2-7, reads GAGVSQTPSNKVTEKGKYVELRCDPISGHTALYWYRQSLGQGPEFLIYFQGTGAADDSGLPNDRFFAVRPEGSVSTLKIQRTERGDSAVYLCASSIGIGPYEQYFGPGTRLTVT.

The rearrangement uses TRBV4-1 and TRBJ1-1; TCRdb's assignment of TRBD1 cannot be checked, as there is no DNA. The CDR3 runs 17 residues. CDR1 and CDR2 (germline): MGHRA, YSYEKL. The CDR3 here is CASSQTPLGTANTEAFF.

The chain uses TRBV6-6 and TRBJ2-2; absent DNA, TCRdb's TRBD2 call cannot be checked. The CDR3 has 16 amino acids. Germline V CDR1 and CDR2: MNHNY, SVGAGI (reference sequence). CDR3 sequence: CASSPGLAGEGGELFF.

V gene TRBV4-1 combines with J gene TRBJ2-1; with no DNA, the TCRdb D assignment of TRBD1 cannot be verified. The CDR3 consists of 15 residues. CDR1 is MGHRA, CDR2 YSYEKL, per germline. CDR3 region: CASSQDPLAYNEQFF.

CDR3 region: CASSQVAGTSGRVVNEQFF. The chain recombines TRBV4-1 with TRBJ2-1; TCRdb returns TRBD2, unconfirmable since there is no DNA. Germline-derived CDR1 and CDR2 are MGHRA and YSYEKL. The CDR3 contains 19 residues.